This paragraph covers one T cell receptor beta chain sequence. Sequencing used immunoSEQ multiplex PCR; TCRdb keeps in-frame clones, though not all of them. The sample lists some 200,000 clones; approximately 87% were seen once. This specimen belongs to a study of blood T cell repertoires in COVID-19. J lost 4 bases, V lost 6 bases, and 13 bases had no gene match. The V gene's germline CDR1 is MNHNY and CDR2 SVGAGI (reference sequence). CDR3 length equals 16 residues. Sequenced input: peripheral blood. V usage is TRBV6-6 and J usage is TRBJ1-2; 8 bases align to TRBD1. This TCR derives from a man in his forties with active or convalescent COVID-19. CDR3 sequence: CASRLRQGPSGYGYTF. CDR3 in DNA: TGTGCCAGCAGGCTTAGACAGGGGCCTTCTGGCTATGGCTACACCTTC.